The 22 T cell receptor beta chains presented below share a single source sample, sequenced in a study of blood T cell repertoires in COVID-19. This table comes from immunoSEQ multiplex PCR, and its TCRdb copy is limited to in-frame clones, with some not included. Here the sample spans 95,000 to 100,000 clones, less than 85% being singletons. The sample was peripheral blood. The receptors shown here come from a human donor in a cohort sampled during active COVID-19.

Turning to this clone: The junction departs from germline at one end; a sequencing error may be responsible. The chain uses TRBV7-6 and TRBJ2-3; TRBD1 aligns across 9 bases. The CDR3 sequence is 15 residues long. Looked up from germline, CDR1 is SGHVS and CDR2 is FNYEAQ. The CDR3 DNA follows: TGTGCCAGCATCTTAGGGACAGGGAGAACAGATACGCAGTATTTT. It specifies CASILGTGRTDTQYF.

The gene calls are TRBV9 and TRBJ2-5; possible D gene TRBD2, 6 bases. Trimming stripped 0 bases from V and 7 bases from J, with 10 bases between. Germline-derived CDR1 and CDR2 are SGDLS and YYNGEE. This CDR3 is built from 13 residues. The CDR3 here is CASSVEGLATQYF. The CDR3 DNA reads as TGTGCCAGCAGCGTAGAGGGACTGGCGACCCAGTACTTC.

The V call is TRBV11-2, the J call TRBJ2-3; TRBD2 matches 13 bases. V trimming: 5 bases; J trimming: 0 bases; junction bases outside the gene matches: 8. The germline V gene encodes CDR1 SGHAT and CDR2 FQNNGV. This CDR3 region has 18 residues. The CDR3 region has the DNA TGTGCCAGCAGCCGACTACTAGCGGGAGGGCCAAGCACAGATACGCAGTATTTT. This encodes CASSRLLAGGPSTDTQYF.

The CDR3: CASRNERYGYTF. The DNA of the CDR3 is TGTGCCAGCCGGAACGAGCGCTATGGCTACACCTTC. The J gene is TRBJ1-2, the V gene TRBV19; D ambiguous. Germline V gene lookup returns CDR1 LNHDA and CDR2 SQIVND (reference sequence). The V and J ends lost 9 bases and 4 bases respectively, with 12 bases between them. This CDR3 contains 12 residues.

CDR3 sequence (DNA): TGTGCCAGTAGTGGATTCGGGATACAGCCCCAGCATTTT. Its translation: CASSGFGIQPQHF. This chain connects TRBV19 to TRBJ1-5, with no clear D. Germline V lookup: CDR1 LNHDA, CDR2 SQIVND (reference sequence). V was cut by 5 bases and J by 7 bases, with 12 bases left in between. CDR3 length: 13 residues.

CDR3 coding DNA: TGTGCCAGCAGCTTATGGGCGGCCAGGGGAGGGACTGGTGCTTTCTTT. Amino acid sequence: CASSLWAARGGTGAFF. The chain recombines TRBV7-9 with TRBJ1-1, with D perhaps matching TRBD1 (6 bases). The germline V and J ends were trimmed by 2 bases and 11 bases, with 24 bases remaining between them. The CDR3 has 16 residues. Germline V lookup: CDR1 SEHNR, CDR2 FQNEAQ (reference sequence).

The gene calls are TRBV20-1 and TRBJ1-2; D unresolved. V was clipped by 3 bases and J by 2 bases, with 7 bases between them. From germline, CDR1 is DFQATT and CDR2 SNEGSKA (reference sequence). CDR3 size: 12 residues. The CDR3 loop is CSASILNYGYTF. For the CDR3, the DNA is TGCAGTGCTAGTATACTAAACTATGGCTACACCTTC.

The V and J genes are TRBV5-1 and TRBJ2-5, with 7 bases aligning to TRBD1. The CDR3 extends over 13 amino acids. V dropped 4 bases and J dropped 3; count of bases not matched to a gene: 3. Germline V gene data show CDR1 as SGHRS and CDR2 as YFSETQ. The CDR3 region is CASSRDREETQYF. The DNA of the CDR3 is TGCGCCAGCAGCAGGGACAGAGAAGAGACCCAGTACTTC.

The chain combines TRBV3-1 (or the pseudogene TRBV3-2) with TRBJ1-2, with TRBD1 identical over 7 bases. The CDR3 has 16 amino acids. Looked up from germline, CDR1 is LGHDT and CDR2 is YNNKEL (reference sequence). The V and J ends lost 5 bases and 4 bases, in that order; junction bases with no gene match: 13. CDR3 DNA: TGTGCCAGCAGCTCAACAGGGGCAGAGCTCTTCTATGGCTACACCTTC. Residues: CASSSTGAELFYGYTF.

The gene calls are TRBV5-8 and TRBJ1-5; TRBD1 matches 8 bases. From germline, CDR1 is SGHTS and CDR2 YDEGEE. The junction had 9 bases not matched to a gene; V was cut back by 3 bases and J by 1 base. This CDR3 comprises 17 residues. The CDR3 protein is CASSSRQGMLSNQPQHF. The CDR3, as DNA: TGTGCCAGCAGCTCTAGACAGGGGATGTTGAGCAATCAGCCCCAGCATTTT.

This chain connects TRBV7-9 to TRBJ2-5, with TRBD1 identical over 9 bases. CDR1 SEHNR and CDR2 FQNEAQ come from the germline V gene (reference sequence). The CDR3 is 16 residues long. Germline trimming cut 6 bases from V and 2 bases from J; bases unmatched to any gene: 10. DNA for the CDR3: TGTGCCAGCAGGAAGGACCTAGGGACAGGGCAAGAGACCCAGTACTTC. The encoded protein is CASRKDLGTGQETQYF.

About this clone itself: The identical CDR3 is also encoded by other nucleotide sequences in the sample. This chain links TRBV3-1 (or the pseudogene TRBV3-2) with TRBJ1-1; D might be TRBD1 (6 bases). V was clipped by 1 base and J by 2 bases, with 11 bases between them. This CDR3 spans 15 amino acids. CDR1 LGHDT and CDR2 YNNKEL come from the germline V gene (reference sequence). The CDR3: CASSQGGGLNTEAFF. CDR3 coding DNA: TGTGCCAGCAGCCAAGGGGGGGGCCTAAACACTGAAGCTTTCTTT.

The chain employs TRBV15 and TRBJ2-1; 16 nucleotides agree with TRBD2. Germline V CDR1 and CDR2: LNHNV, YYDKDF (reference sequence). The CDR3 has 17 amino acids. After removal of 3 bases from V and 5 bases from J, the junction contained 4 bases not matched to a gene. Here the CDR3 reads CATSRGLAGGPHNEQFF. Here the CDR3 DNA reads TGTGCCACCAGCAGGGGACTAGCGGGGGGGCCGCACAATGAGCAGTTCTTC.

CDR3 nucleotide sequence: TGTGCCATCAGTGGGGAGGGACCTGAAGCTTTCTTT. It is translated as CAISGEGPEAFF. V and J are TRBV10-3 and TRBJ1-1; D might be TRBD1 (5 bases). Germline CDR1 and CDR2: ENHRY and SYGVKD. Between the trimmed V and J ends, which lost 4 bases and 6 bases, there was a span of 9 bases. The CDR3 totals 12 residues.

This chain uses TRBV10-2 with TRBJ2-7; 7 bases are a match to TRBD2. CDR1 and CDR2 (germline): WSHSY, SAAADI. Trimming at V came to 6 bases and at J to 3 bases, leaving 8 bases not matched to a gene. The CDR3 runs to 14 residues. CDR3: CASRTEGGSYEQYF. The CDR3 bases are TGCGCCAGCAGGACTGAAGGCGGGAGCTACGAGCAGTACTTC.

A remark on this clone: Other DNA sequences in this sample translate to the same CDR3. The CDR3 coding sequence is TGTGCCAGCAGCCAAGGCAGCTCCTACAATGAGCAGTTCTTC. Its translation: CASSQGSSYNEQFF. This sequence joins TRBV3-1 (or the pseudogene TRBV3-2) and TRBJ2-1; unclear D gene. V dropped 1 base and J dropped 0 bases, with 4 bases sitting between them. In germline, CDR1 is LGHDT, CDR2 YNNKEL (reference sequence). The CDR3 spans 14 residues.

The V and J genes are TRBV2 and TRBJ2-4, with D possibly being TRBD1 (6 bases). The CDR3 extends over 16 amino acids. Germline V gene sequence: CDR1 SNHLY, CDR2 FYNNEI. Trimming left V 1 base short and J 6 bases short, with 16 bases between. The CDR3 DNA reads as TGTGCCAGCAGTGAAGGCGGCCGACCCAGGGGAAACATTCAGTACTTC. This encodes CASSEGGRPRGNIQYF.

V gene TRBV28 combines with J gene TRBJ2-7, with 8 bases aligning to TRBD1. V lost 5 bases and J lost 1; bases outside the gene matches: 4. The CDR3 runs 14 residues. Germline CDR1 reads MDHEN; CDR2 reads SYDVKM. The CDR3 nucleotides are TGTGCCAGCAGTGTGGGACAGGCGTCCTACGAGCAGTACTTC. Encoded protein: CASSVGQASYEQYF.

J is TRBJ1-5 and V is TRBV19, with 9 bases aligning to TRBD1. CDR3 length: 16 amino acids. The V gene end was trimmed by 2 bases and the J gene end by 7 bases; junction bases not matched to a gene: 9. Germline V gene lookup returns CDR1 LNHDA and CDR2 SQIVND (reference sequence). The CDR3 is CASSISNRGLRQPQHF. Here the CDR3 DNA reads TGTGCCAGTAGTATATCCAACAGGGGGCTTCGGCAGCCCCAGCATTTT.

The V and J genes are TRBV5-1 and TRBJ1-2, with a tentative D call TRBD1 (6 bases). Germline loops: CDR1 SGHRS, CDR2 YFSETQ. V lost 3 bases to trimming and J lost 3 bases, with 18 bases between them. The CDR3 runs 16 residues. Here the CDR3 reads CASSWEPGTSYYGYTF. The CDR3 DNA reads TGCGCCAGCAGCTGGGAGCCCGGGACATCGTACTATGGCTACACCTTC.

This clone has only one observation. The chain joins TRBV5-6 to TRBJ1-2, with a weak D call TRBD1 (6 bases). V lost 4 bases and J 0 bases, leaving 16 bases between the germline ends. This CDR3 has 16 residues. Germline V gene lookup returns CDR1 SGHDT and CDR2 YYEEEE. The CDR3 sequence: CASSPDGGRSNYGYTF. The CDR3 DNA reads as TGTGCCAGCAGCCCGGACGGGGGGCGGTCTAACTATGGCTACACCTTC.

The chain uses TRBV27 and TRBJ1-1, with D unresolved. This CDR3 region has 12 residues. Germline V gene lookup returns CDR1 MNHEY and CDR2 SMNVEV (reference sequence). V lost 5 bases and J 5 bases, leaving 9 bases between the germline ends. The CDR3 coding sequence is TGTGCCAGCAGTCGTCCAGGAACTGAAGCTTTCTTT. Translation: CASSRPGTEAFF.